A selection of T cell receptor beta chains follows, all from one sample in a study of shared clonotypes between healthy human individuals. TCRdb's table, derived via immunoSEQ multiplex PCR, lists solely in-frame clones and lacks some. In the table there are roughly 1,500,000 clones, 95% to 99% of which are singletons. The sequencing input was naive CD4+ T cells sorted from blood. The receptors stem from a man under 40 in good health. CDR3s include the opening cysteine and the closing phenylalanine or tryptophan. The order of the fields is CDR3 protein, CDR3 DNA, clone size, V gene, D gene, J gene. The D gene is left open where the match is weak. Rows give clone size only sometimes, using once, few, many, or a class for an expanded clone.

cdr3_aa: CASSMTENTGELFF
cdr3_nt: TGTGCCAGTAGTATGACAGAGAACACCGGGGAGCTGTTTTTT
clone_size: -
v_call: TRBV19
d_call: -
j_call: TRBJ2-2

cdr3_aa: CAIRQEGNTEAFF
cdr3_nt: TGTGCCATTCGACAGGAAGGGAACACTGAAGCTTTCTTT
clone_size: -
v_call: TRBV10-3
d_call: -
j_call: TRBJ1-1

cdr3_aa: CATLIPGLAGVDEQFF
cdr3_nt: TGTGCCACCCTCATCCCGGGACTAGCGGGAGTGGATGAGCAGTTCTTC
clone_size: -
v_call: TRBV6-6
d_call: TRBD2
j_call: TRBJ2-1

cdr3_aa: CASSSTGGGYGYTF
cdr3_nt: TGCGCCAGCAGCTCGACAGGGGGCGGCTATGGCTACACCTTC
clone_size: -
v_call: TRBV5-1
d_call: TRBD1
j_call: TRBJ1-2

cdr3_aa: CASSLGKTSGSRDEQFF
cdr3_nt: TGTGCCAGCAGCTTAGGGAAGACTAGCGGGAGTCGGGATGAGCAGTTCTTC
clone_size: once
v_call: TRBV11-2
d_call: TRBD2
j_call: TRBJ2-1

cdr3_aa: CASNIKGLHNEQFF
cdr3_nt: TGTGCCAGCAATATAAAGGGACTACACAATGAGCAGTTCTTC
clone_size: -
v_call: TRBV6-5
d_call: TRBD2
j_call: TRBJ2-1

cdr3_aa: CASSVRGNYGYTF
cdr3_nt: TGTGCCAGCTCGGTCCGAGGGAACTATGGCTACACCTTC
clone_size: -
v_call: TRBV2
d_call: -
j_call: TRBJ1-2

cdr3_aa: CASSRYQGASTGELFF
cdr3_nt: TGTGCCAGCAGCCGATACCAGGGGGCGAGCACCGGGGAGCTGTTTTTT
clone_size: -
v_call: TRBV7-9
d_call: TRBD1
j_call: TRBJ2-2

cdr3_aa: CASSRRGQPNYGYTF
cdr3_nt: TGTGCCAGCAGTCGCCGTGGACAGCCTAACTATGGCTACACCTTC
clone_size: -
v_call: TRBV27
d_call: -
j_call: TRBJ1-2

cdr3_aa: CASSVDPSHPSGRFGPPNEQFF
cdr3_nt: TGTGCCAGCAGCGTAGATCCATCACACCCTAGCGGGAGGTTTGGTCCCCCTAATGAGCAGTTCTTC
clone_size: -
v_call: TRBV9
d_call: TRBD2
j_call: TRBJ2-1

cdr3_aa: CASSPSGQGFYEQYF
cdr3_nt: TGTGCCAGCTCACCATCGGGACAGGGTTTCTACGAGCAGTACTTC
clone_size: -
v_call: TRBV18
d_call: TRBD1
j_call: TRBJ2-7

cdr3_aa: CASSEEGQGDEQFF
cdr3_nt: TGTGCCAGCAGTGAAGAGGGACAGGGAGATGAGCAGTTCTTC
clone_size: -
v_call: TRBV2
d_call: TRBD1
j_call: TRBJ2-1

cdr3_aa: CASSELGPSGNTIYF
cdr3_nt: TGTGCCAGCAGTGAACTGGGACCCTCAGGAAACACCATATATTTT
clone_size: -
v_call: TRBV2
d_call: -
j_call: TRBJ1-3

cdr3_aa: CASSKTLGLAGTRELFF
cdr3_nt: TGTGCCAGCAGCAAAACATTGGGACTAGCGGGAACCAGGGAGCTGTTTTTT
clone_size: -
v_call: TRBV11-3
d_call: TRBD2
j_call: TRBJ2-2

cdr3_aa: CASSKALRQGARYGYTF
cdr3_nt: TGTGCCAGCAGCAAAGCGCTCCGACAGGGGGCCCGGTATGGCTACACCTTC
clone_size: -
v_call: TRBV21-1
d_call: -
j_call: TRBJ1-2

cdr3_aa: CASSASPLLADSYEQYF
cdr3_nt: TGTGCCAGCAGTGCGAGCCCCTTACTAGCGGACTCCTACGAGCAGTACTTC
clone_size: -
v_call: TRBV2
d_call: TRBD2
j_call: TRBJ2-7

cdr3_aa: CASSEVTPPNEQYF
cdr3_nt: TGTGCCAGCAGTGAAGTAACGCCTCCTAACGAGCAGTACTTC
clone_size: -
v_call: TRBV2
d_call: -
j_call: TRBJ2-7

cdr3_aa: CSVERRTGTIETQYF
cdr3_nt: TGCAGCGTTGAACGGAGAACCGGGACTATTGAGACCCAGTACTTC
clone_size: -
v_call: TRBV29-1
d_call: TRBD2
j_call: TRBJ2-5

cdr3_aa: CASSLFSNEQFF
cdr3_nt: TGTGCCAGCAGCTTATTTTCCAATGAGCAGTTCTTC
clone_size: -
v_call: TRBV13
d_call: -
j_call: TRBJ2-1

cdr3_aa: CASSSRDRIYEQYF
cdr3_nt: TGTGCCAGCAGCTCGAGGGACCGTATCTACGAGCAGTACTTC
clone_size: once
v_call: TRBV5-4
d_call: -
j_call: TRBJ2-7

cdr3_aa: CASSSDSGGYNEQFF
cdr3_nt: TGTGCCAGCAGTTCGGACAGCGGGGGATACAATGAGCAGTTCTTC
clone_size: -
v_call: TRBV27
d_call: TRBD2
j_call: TRBJ2-1

cdr3_aa: CASSLRQGTEAFF
cdr3_nt: TGTGCCAGCAGCTTAAGACAGGGCACTGAAGCTTTCTTT
clone_size: once
v_call: TRBV7-9
d_call: TRBD1
j_call: TRBJ1-1

cdr3_aa: CASSLLAGADTQYF
cdr3_nt: TGCGCCAGCAGCCTACTAGCGGGAGCAGATACGCAGTATTTT
clone_size: -
v_call: TRBV5-1
d_call: TRBD2
j_call: TRBJ2-3

cdr3_aa: CASSLGQSYEQYF
cdr3_nt: TGTGCCAGTAGTTTGGGACAGTCCTACGAGCAGTACTTC
clone_size: -
v_call: TRBV19
d_call: TRBD1
j_call: TRBJ2-7

cdr3_aa: CASSGTSGQLRTGELFF
cdr3_nt: TGTGCCAGCAGCGGGACTAGCGGTCAATTAAGGACCGGGGAGCTGTTTTTT
clone_size: -
v_call: TRBV28
d_call: TRBD2
j_call: TRBJ2-2

cdr3_aa: CASAGTVNTEAFF
cdr3_nt: TGCGCCAGCGCCGGGACCGTAAACACTGAAGCTTTCTTT
clone_size: -
v_call: TRBV5-1
d_call: -
j_call: TRBJ1-1

cdr3_aa: CASSELRTSDKPDTQYF
cdr3_nt: TGCGCCAGCAGTGAACTAAGGACTAGCGATAAGCCAGATACGCAGTATTTT
clone_size: -
v_call: TRBV10-1
d_call: TRBD2
j_call: TRBJ2-3

cdr3_aa: CASRPGEATSGNTIYF
cdr3_nt: TGCGCCAGCAGGCCCGGCGAGGCGACGTCTGGAAACACCATATATTTT
clone_size: -
v_call: TRBV5-1
d_call: -
j_call: TRBJ1-3

cdr3_aa: CASSPGTLGGQETQYF
cdr3_nt: TGTGCCAGCAGCCCCGGGACTCTGGGCGGCCAAGAGACCCAGTACTTC
clone_size: -
v_call: TRBV11-3
d_call: -
j_call: TRBJ2-5

cdr3_aa: CASTTPSGIYNEQFF
cdr3_nt: TGTGCCAGCACGACCCCTAGCGGAATCTACAATGAGCAGTTCTTC
clone_size: -
v_call: TRBV25-1
d_call: TRBD2
j_call: TRBJ2-1

cdr3_aa: CASSLIRDRGLEQFF
cdr3_nt: TGTGCCAGCAGCCTCATCCGGGACAGGGGGCTTGAGCAGTTCTTC
clone_size: -
v_call: TRBV11-2
d_call: TRBD1
j_call: TRBJ2-1

cdr3_aa: CASSSPGQVYEQYF
cdr3_nt: TGCGCCAGCAGTTCACCGGGACAGGTTTACGAGCAGTACTTC
clone_size: -
v_call: TRBV5-1
d_call: TRBD1
j_call: TRBJ2-7

cdr3_aa: CASLRTDGTGELFF
cdr3_nt: TGTGCCAGCCTAAGGACGGACGGGACCGGGGAGCTGTTTTTT
clone_size: -
v_call: TRBV19
d_call: -
j_call: TRBJ2-2

cdr3_aa: CASSYPRGTGELFF
cdr3_nt: TGTGCCAGCAGTTACCCGCGTGGGACCGGGGAGCTGTTTTTT
clone_size: -
v_call: TRBV6-6
d_call: -
j_call: TRBJ2-2

cdr3_aa: CASAKSGLHNEQFF
cdr3_nt: TGTGCCAGTGCCAAAAGCGGCCTCCACAATGAGCAGTTCTTC
clone_size: -
v_call: TRBV19
d_call: -
j_call: TRBJ2-1

cdr3_aa: CASSSGLAGETTSTDTQYF
cdr3_nt: TGCGCCAGCAGCTCTGGACTAGCGGGAGAAACCACTAGCACAGATACGCAGTATTTT
clone_size: -
v_call: TRBV5-1
d_call: TRBD2
j_call: TRBJ2-3

cdr3_aa: CASSSIVENTEAFF
cdr3_nt: TGCGCCAGCAGCTCTATAGTTGAGAACACTGAAGCTTTCTTT
clone_size: once
v_call: TRBV5-1
d_call: -
j_call: TRBJ1-1

cdr3_aa: CSVDLGGGQFF
cdr3_nt: TGCAGCGTTGATCTCGGTGGAGGGCAGTTCTTC
clone_size: -
v_call: TRBV29-1
d_call: -
j_call: TRBJ2-1

cdr3_aa: CASSVSRGANTGELFF
cdr3_nt: TGCGCCAGCAGTGTTAGCAGAGGGGCGAACACCGGGGAGCTGTTTTTT
clone_size: -
v_call: TRBV10-1
d_call: -
j_call: TRBJ2-2

cdr3_aa: CASSKYAVGYSNQPQHF
cdr3_nt: TGTGCCAGCAGCAAATACGCCGTGGGGTATAGCAATCAGCCCCAGCATTTT
clone_size: -
v_call: TRBV28
d_call: -
j_call: TRBJ1-5

cdr3_aa: CASSLEGIQETQYF
cdr3_nt: TGCGCCAGCAGCTTGGAAGGGATACAAGAGACCCAGTACTTC
clone_size: -
v_call: TRBV5-1
d_call: -
j_call: TRBJ2-5

cdr3_aa: CASFGLAFHEQYF
cdr3_nt: TGTGCCAGCTTCGGACTAGCGTTCCACGAGCAGTACTTC
clone_size: -
v_call: TRBV27
d_call: TRBD2
j_call: TRBJ2-7

cdr3_aa: CASSTGLAGTTDTQYF
cdr3_nt: TGTGCCAGTAGTACCGGACTAGCGGGAACCACAGATACGCAGTATTTT
clone_size: -
v_call: TRBV19
d_call: TRBD2
j_call: TRBJ2-3

cdr3_aa: CASSLGQGANEKLFF
cdr3_nt: TGTGCCAGCAGCTTAGGACAGGGGGCTAATGAAAAACTGTTTTTT
clone_size: -
v_call: TRBV7-9
d_call: TRBD1
j_call: TRBJ1-4

cdr3_aa: CASSPHPPTSGGNEQFF
cdr3_nt: TGTGCCAGCAGCCCTCATCCCCCGACTAGCGGTGGCAATGAGCAGTTCTTC
clone_size: once
v_call: TRBV9
d_call: TRBD2
j_call: TRBJ2-1

cdr3_aa: CASRQGQGPQETQYF
cdr3_nt: TGTGCCAGCAGACAAGGACAGGGTCCTCAAGAGACCCAGTACTTC
clone_size: -
v_call: TRBV6-5
d_call: TRBD1
j_call: TRBJ2-5